This TCR beta chain is drawn from a study of blood T cells in healthy people across ages. Study observations and caveats: Samples with more naive T cells showed higher observed beta diversity. Long-lived donors carried more naive CD4+ cells and greater diversity than aged donors.

This CDR3 spans 13 amino acids. Between the trimmed V and J ends, which lost 2 bases and 8 bases, there was a span of 10 bases. Regarding this clonotype: The antigen is unknown.

Primed by a sample-barcoded 5' primer and a J-beta primer mix, a second PCR proceeded for about 6 to 12 cycles. Each CDR3 protein gets one entry after TCRdb re-called the 5' RACE reads with MiXCR. The data contain around 650,000 distinct CDR3 sequences, around 41% of them singletons. This receptor was taken from a man of 80 years or more in good health. What was sequenced was blood. The V and J genes are TRBV12-3 or TRBV12-4 and TRBJ2-1; D possibly matches TRBD1 or TRBD2 (6 bases each). Here the CDR3 DNA reads TGTGCCAGCAGTTTACGGGGGCTGGATGAGCAGTTCTTC. It is translated as CASSLRGLDEQFF.